This TCR beta chain was identified in a study of T cells after yellow fever vaccination. CDR1 DFQATT and CDR2 SNEGSKA come from the germline V gene (reference sequence). Germline trimming cut 5 bases from V and 11 bases from J; bases unmatched to any gene: 9. The CDR3 totals 14 residues. Study-level findings and limits: The booster saw the reappearance of most primary-vaccination clones (approximately 96% CD4, almost 90% CD8).

Via MiXCR, TCRdb re-called the 5' RACE reads, giving one row per CDR3 protein. The table includes 500,000 to 650,000 distinct CDR3 sequences, approximately 16% detected once. Points on this clonotype: The antigen is unknown.

The specimen comprised PBMCs, sampled about 5 days after the first yellow fever vaccination. The chain employs TRBV20-1 and TRBJ2-7, with TRBD2 identical over 16 bases. The sequence was obtained from a man aged 18 to 30 who received the YFV17D yellow fever vaccine. The CDR3 sequence is CSAPGLAGGPGEYF. In DNA form, the CDR3 reads TGCAGTGCTCCGGGACTAGCGGGGGGGCCCGGGGAGTACTTC.